This entry lists 5 T cell receptor beta chains sequenced from one sample in a study of shared clonotypes between healthy human individuals. Sequenced by immunoSEQ multiplex PCR; TCRdb stores in-frame clones only, minus some. The sample gives over a million clones, more than 95% of which show up once; approximately 1.2% is in the top ten. The sample comprised naive CD4+ T cells sorted from blood. Subset specified: CD45RA+ positively selected. These receptors came from a man under 40 in good health.

The CDR3 region is CASRRRVAAFF. The CDR3 nucleotides read TGTGCCAGCAGGAGGCGGGTCGCAGCTTTCTTT. J is TRBJ1-1 and V is TRBV7-2; no definite D call. Germline loops: CDR1 SGHTA, CDR2 FQGNSA. Trimming cost V 6 bases and J 10 bases, with 12 bases left between them. CDR3 length: 11 residues.

This clone was seen once. The chain employs TRBV6-6 and TRBJ2-7, with 10 bases lining up with TRBD2. This CDR3 has 15 residues. The V segment lost 10 bases and the J segment 3 bases; nucleotides outside the gene matches: 12. In germline, CDR1 is MNHNY, CDR2 SVGAGI (reference sequence). The CDR3 reads CATSTRASGGYEQYF. The DNA for the CDR3 is TGTGCCACCTCGACTCGGGCTAGCGGGGGCTACGAGCAGTACTTC.

V usage is TRBV19 and J usage is TRBJ2-7; D unresolved. Trimming removed 3 bases at V and 9 bases at J, with 15 bases between. The V gene's germline CDR1 is LNHDA and CDR2 SQIVND (reference sequence). The CDR3 length is 13 residues. CDR3 sequence (DNA): TGTGCCAGTAGTATTCATTTGGGCGAGGTGCAGTACTTC. It yields the protein CASSIHLGEVQYF.

The chain recombines TRBV7-2 with TRBJ2-3; D is unresolved. Germline assignment: CDR1 SGHTA and CDR2 FQGNSA. Trimming removed 5 bases at V and 6 bases at J, with 18 bases between. The CDR3 loop spans 15 amino acids. CDR3 in amino acids: CASSPGPSSSDTQYF. For the CDR3, the DNA is TGTGCCAGCAGCCCCGGGCCAAGTTCATCCGATACGCAGTATTTT.

V and J are TRBV6-4 and TRBJ2-2; the D is unclear. CDR1 is MRHNA and CDR2 is SNTAGT in the germline V gene. This CDR3 is 14 amino acids long. Trimming stripped 8 bases from V and 5 bases from J, with 15 bases between. The CDR3 loop reads CASAAGRKTGELFF. The CDR3 nucleotides are TGTGCCAGCGCGGCAGGAAGGAAGACCGGGGAGCTGTTTTTT.